The clone carrying this T cell receptor (beta chain) was detected a few times. Its antigen is unknown. The germline V gene encodes CDR1 SEHNR and CDR2 FQNEAQ (reference sequence). The ends were cut back, 5 bases at V and 6 bases at J, with 25 bases in the middle. The CDR3 sequence is 17 residues long. These data are taken from a study of beta chain features in type 1 diabetes. General study findings and limits: The similarity of naive, central memory and Treg TCRB repertoires appeared greater among patients than among healthy donors.

Isolated RNA was reverse transcribed in full, so expressed TCRB transcripts were sequenced. The assay was immunoSEQ multiplex PCR, and TCRdb's table has in-frame clones only and misses some. The sample records 350,000 or so clones, around 20% being singletons. The sample taken for sequencing was naive CD4+ T cells from blood. The V gene is TRBV7-9, the J gene TRBJ1-2, with D maybe TRBD1 (6 bases). The sequence derives from a woman between 18 and 29 years old in good health. CDR3 DNA: TGTGCCAGCAGCCGAACCGGGACACCAGGTTACAACGATGGCTACACCTTC. Translating gives CASSRTGTPGYNDGYTF.